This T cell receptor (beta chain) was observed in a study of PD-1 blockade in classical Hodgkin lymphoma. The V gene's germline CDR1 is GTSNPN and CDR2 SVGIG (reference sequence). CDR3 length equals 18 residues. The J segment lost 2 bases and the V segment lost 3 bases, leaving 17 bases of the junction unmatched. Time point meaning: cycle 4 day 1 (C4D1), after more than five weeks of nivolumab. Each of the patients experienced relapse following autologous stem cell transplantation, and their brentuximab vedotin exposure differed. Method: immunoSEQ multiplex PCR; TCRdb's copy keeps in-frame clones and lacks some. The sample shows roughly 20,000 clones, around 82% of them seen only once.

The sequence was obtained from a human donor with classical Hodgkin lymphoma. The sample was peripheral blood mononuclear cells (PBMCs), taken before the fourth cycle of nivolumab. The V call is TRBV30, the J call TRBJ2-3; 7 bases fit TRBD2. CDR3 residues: CAWRGASGQSIFTDTQYF. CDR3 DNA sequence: TGTGCCTGGAGAGGAGCTAGCGGCCAAAGCATTTTCACAGATACGCAGTATTTT.